This TCR beta chain was sequenced for a study of blood T cells in healthy people across ages. Turning to the study itself: About one barcoded beta molecule was captured per two T cells (by template switching). Study outcomes and limitations: The diversity estimates, figures obtained from one million T cells, were considered underestimates. Diversity of TCR beta correlated strongly with naive T cell percentage.

A sample-barcoded 5' primer and a J-beta primer mix were used in a second PCR of roughly 7 to 11 cycles. TCRdb analysed the 5' RACE reads with MiXCR anew, one entry per CDR3 protein. Among 1 million or so distinct CDR3 sequences listed, more than 40% were seen once. V dropped 5 bases and J dropped 5; count of bases not matched to a gene: 9. This CDR3 is built from 15 residues. This clonotype was seen a few times. Its cognate antigen is unknown. The V call is TRBV12-3 or TRBV12-4, the J call TRBJ2-1; 7 bases line up with TRBD2. Sequenced sample: blood. This TCR was sampled from an older woman in good health. CDR3 sequence: CASSPTSIRDNEQFF. For the CDR3, the DNA is TGTGCCAGCAGTCCGACTAGCATAAGGGACAATGAGCAGTTCTTC.